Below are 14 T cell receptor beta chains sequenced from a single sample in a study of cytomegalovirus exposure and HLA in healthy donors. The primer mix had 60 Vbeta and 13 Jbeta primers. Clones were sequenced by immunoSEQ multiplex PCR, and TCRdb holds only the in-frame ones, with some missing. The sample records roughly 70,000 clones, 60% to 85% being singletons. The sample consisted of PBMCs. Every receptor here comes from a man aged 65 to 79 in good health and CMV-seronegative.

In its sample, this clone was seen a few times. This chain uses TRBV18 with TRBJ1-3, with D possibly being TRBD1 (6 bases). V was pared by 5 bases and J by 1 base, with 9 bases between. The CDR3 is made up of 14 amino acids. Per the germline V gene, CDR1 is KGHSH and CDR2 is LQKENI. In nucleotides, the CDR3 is TGTGCCAGCTCAATGCAGGGGTCTGGAAACACCATATATTTT. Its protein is CASSMQGSGNTIYF.

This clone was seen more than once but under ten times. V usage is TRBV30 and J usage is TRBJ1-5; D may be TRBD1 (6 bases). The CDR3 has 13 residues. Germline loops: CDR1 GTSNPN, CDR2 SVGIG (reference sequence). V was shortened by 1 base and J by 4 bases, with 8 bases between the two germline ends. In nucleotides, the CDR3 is TGTGCCTGGAGTGCCACAGGGAATCAGCCCCAGCATTTT. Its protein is CAWSATGNQPQHF.

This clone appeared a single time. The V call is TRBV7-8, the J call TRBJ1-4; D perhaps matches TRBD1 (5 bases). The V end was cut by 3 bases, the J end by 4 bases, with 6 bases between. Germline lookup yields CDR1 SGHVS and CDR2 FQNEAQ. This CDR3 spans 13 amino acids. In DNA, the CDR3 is TGTGCCAGCAGCTTGGGACTTAATGAAAAACTGTTTTTT. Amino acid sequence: CASSLGLNEKLFF.

In DNA form, the CDR3 reads TGCGCCAGCAGGTTCCTAGCGGGATTGTCGAACACCGGGGAGCTGTTTTTT. Amino acids: CASRFLAGLSNTGELFF. This chain joins TRBV5-1 and TRBJ2-2; 9 positions match TRBD2. J gave up 0 bases and V 5 bases, and 8 bases lay outside the gene matches. The CDR3 spans 17 residues. CDR1 is SGHRS and CDR2 is YFSETQ in the germline V gene.

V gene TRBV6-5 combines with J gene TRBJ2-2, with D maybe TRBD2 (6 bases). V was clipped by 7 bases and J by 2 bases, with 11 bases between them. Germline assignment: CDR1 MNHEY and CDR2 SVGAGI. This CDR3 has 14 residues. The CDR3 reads CASTSGVNTGELFF. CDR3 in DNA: TGTGCCAGCACATCGGGAGTAAACACCGGGGAGCTGTTTTTT.

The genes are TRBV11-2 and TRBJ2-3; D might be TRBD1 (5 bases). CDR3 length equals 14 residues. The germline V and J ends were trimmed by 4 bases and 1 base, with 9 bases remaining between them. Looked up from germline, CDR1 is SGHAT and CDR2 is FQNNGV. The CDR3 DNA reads TGTGCCAGCAGCTCAAGGGGTCGCACAGATACGCAGTATTTT. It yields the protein CASSSRGRTDTQYF.

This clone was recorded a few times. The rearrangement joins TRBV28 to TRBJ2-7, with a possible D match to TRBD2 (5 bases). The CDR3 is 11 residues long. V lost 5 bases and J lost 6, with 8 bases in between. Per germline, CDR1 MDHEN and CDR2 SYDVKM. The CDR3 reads CASSRGREQYF. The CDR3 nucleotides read TGTGCCAGCAGTAGAGGGCGCGAGCAGTACTTC.

CDR3 in amino acids: CAWTPGTGGYEQYF. The DNA of the CDR3 is TGTGCCTGGACACCTGGGACAGGGGGTTACGAGCAGTACTTC. The chain uses TRBV30 and TRBJ2-5, with 11 bases lining up with TRBD1. The assigned J gene may be wrong: the sequence end matches TRBJ2-7 better. The germline V gene encodes CDR1 GTSNPN and CDR2 SVGIG (reference sequence). The CDR3 covers 14 residues.

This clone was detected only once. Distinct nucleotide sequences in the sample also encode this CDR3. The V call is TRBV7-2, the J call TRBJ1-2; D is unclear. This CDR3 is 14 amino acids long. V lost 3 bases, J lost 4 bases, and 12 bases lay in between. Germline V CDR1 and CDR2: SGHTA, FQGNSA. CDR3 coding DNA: TGTGCCAGCAGCTTCCACAGAGTGGGCTATGGCTACACCTTC. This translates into CASSFHRVGYGYTF.

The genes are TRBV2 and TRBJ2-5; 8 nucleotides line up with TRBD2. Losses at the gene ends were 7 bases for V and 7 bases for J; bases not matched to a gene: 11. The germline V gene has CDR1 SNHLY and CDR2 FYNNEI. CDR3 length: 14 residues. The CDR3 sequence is CASKGSGDSGTQYF. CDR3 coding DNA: TGTGCCAGCAAAGGTAGCGGGGATTCTGGGACCCAGTACTTC.

CDR3 region: CASSSGASIYEQYF. DNA for the CDR3: TGCGCCAGCAGCTCTGGAGCCTCAATCTACGAGCAGTACTTC. The gene calls are TRBV5-1 and TRBJ2-7; D remains ambiguous. The CDR3 totals 14 residues. Germline values: CDR1 SGHRS, CDR2 YFSETQ. Trimming stripped 3 bases from V and 3 bases from J, with 13 bases between.

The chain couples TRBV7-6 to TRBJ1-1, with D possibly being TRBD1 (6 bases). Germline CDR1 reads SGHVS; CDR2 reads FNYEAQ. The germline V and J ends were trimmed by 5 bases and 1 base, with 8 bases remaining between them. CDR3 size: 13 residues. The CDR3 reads CASSQGGNTEAFF. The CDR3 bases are TGTGCCAGCAGCCAAGGGGGGAACACTGAAGCTTTCTTT.

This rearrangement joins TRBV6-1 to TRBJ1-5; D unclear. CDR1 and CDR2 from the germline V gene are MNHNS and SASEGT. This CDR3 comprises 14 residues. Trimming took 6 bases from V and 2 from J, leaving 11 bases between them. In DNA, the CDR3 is TGTGCCAGCAGGGAGTATTTAGGCAATCAGCCCCAGCATTTT. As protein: CASREYLGNQPQHF.

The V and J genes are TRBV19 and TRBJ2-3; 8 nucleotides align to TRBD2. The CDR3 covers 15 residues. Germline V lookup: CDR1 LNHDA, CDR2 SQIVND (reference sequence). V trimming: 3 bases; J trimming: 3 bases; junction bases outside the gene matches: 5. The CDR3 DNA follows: TGTGCCAGTAGTATCGGGACTAGTTTTACAGATACGCAGTATTTT. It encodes CASSIGTSFTDTQYF.